This TCR beta chain appears in the sequencing data of a study of blood T cell repertoires in COVID-19. The age range of participants was 18 to 89 years, with residence in about 25 US areas. From germline, CDR1 is GTSNPN and CDR2 SVGIG (reference sequence). Trimming removed 1 base at V and 15 bases at J, with 19 bases between. The CDR3 loop spans 13 amino acids. The repertoire was sequenced with immunoSEQ multiplex PCR; TCRdb's copy has only in-frame clones and lacks some. The data show some 400,000 clones, 80% to 90% seen once. This clonotype was sampled from a man aged 25-45 years who had recovered from COVID-19. The sample taken for sequencing was PBMCs or T cells enriched from blood (not recorded which). V and J are TRBV30 and TRBJ2-1; D possibly corresponds to TRBD2 (5 bases). The CDR3 reads CAWSDLGPGVPFF. The CDR3, as DNA: TGTGCCTGGAGTGATCTCGGACCCGGGGTGCCGTTCTTC.